Listed below are T cell receptor beta chains from one sample, sequenced in a study of blood T cell repertoires in COVID-19. Method: immunoSEQ multiplex PCR; TCRdb's copy keeps in-frame clones and lacks some. The repertoire holds several thousand clones, roughly 67% seen once, with around 40% in the top ten. The source material was peripheral blood. The receptors originated from a human donor in a cohort sampled during active COVID-19. Both conserved end residues are part of each CDR3. A D gene is named only where the DNA matches it firmly. The size entry is marked missing in some rows and otherwise reads once, few, many or a size class.

abundance: NA
d_gene: NA
j_gene: TRBJ1-1
v_gene: TRBV4-3
CDR3aa: CASSQDTERAFF
CDR3nt: TGCGCCAGCAGCCAAGATACAGAAAGAGCTTTCTTT

abundance: NA
d_gene: NA
j_gene: TRBJ2-5
v_gene: TRBV5-1
CDR3aa: CASSYSGRQETQYF
CDR3nt: TGCGCCAGCAGCTACAGCGGGCGCCAAGAGACCCAGTACTTC

abundance: NA
d_gene: NA
j_gene: TRBJ2-7
v_gene: TRBV29-1
CDR3aa: CSVEQDYSYEQYF
CDR3nt: TGCAGCGTTGAGCAGGATTACTCCTACGAGCAGTACTTC

abundance: NA
d_gene: NA
j_gene: TRBJ1-2
v_gene: TRBV29-1
CDR3aa: CSVPGEEPGANYGYTF
CDR3nt: TGCAGCGTCCCGGGGGAGGAACCGGGTGCTAACTATGGCTACACCTTC

abundance: NA
d_gene: NA
j_gene: TRBJ1-5
v_gene: TRBV6-5
CDR3aa: CASRTGYLGNQPQHF
CDR3nt: TGTGCCAGCAGAACAGGGTATTTGGGAAATCAGCCCCAGCATTTT

abundance: once
d_gene: TRBD2
j_gene: TRBJ2-7
v_gene: TRBV11-3
CDR3aa: CASSPTTSGSEGYEQYF
CDR3nt: TGTGCCAGCAGCCCTACGACTAGCGGGTCAGAGGGCTACGAGCAGTACTTC

abundance: NA
d_gene: NA
j_gene: TRBJ1-1
v_gene: TRBV21-1
CDR3aa: CASSPKGSEAFF
CDR3nt: TGTGCCAGCAGTCCAAAGGGGTCTGAAGCTTTCTTT

abundance: NA
d_gene: NA
j_gene: TRBJ1-1
v_gene: TRBV12-3/TRBV12-4
CDR3aa: CASSLGGHVF
CDR3nt: TGTGCCAGCAGTTTAGGGGGACACGTATTT

abundance: NA
d_gene: NA
j_gene: TRBJ1-2
v_gene: TRBV2
CDR3aa: CASSDWVEWDGYTF
CDR3nt: TGTGCCAGCAGTGATTGGGTGGAGTGGGATGGCTACACCTTC

abundance: medium-sized
d_gene: NA
j_gene: TRBJ1-1
v_gene: TRBV4-1
CDR3aa: CASREGTRAFF
CDR3nt: TGCGCCAGCAGGGAGGGGACGAGAGCTTTCTTT

abundance: NA
d_gene: NA
j_gene: TRBJ1-4
v_gene: TRBV7-2
CDR3aa: CASSPVQGNEKLFF
CDR3nt: TGTGCCAGCAGCCCGGTACAGGGCAATGAAAAACTGTTTTTT

abundance: large
d_gene: TRBD2
j_gene: TRBJ2-7
v_gene: TRBV9
CDR3aa: CASNPSGGADEQYF
CDR3nt: TGTGCCAGCAACCCTAGCGGGGGGGCTGATGAGCAGTACTTC

abundance: NA
d_gene: NA
j_gene: TRBJ1-6
v_gene: TRBV11-3
CDR3aa: CASSFPGDHSPLHF
CDR3nt: TGTGCCAGCAGCTTCCCGGGAGACCATTCACCCCTCCACTTT

abundance: NA
d_gene: NA
j_gene: TRBJ1-6
v_gene: TRBV4-3
CDR3aa: CASSQDRWGKSPLHF
CDR3nt: TGCGCCAGCAGCCAAGATCGTTGGGGCAAATCACCCCTCCACTTT

abundance: NA
d_gene: NA
j_gene: TRBJ2-2
v_gene: TRBV9
CDR3aa: CASSVGGNTGELFF
CDR3nt: TGTGCCAGCAGCGTAGGCGGGAACACCGGGGAGCTGTTTTTT

abundance: medium-sized
d_gene: NA
j_gene: TRBJ1-1
v_gene: TRBV6-5
CDR3aa: CASTDGDTSAFF
CDR3nt: TGTGCCAGCACCGACGGGGACACATCAGCTTTCTTT

abundance: NA
d_gene: NA
j_gene: TRBJ2-3
v_gene: TRBV13
CDR3aa: CASSFSSTDTQYF
CDR3nt: TGTGCCAGCAGCTTTTCTAGCACAGATACGCAGTATTTT

abundance: few
d_gene: NA
j_gene: TRBJ2-2
v_gene: TRBV4-3
CDR3aa: CASSQDRYSGELFF
CDR3nt: TGCGCCAGCAGCCAAGATCGCTACTCCGGGGAGCTGTTTTTT

abundance: NA
d_gene: NA
j_gene: TRBJ1-5
v_gene: TRBV19
CDR3aa: CASSIEGRDQPQHF
CDR3nt: TGTGCCAGTAGTATAGAAGGGAGGGATCAGCCCCAGCATTTT

abundance: few
d_gene: TRBD1
j_gene: TRBJ1-3
v_gene: TRBV5-6
CDR3aa: CASSWLGDRVVGSGNTIYF
CDR3nt: TGTGCCAGCAGCTGGCTGGGTGACAGGGTGGTCGGTTCTGGAAACACCATATATTTT

abundance: NA
d_gene: TRBD1
j_gene: TRBJ2-7
v_gene: TRBV5-1
CDR3aa: CASSFGTGHEQYF
CDR3nt: TGCGCCAGCAGCTTCGGGACAGGGCACGAGCAGTACTTC

abundance: NA
d_gene: NA
j_gene: TRBJ1-2
v_gene: TRBV20-1
CDR3aa: CSAYEYGYTF
CDR3nt: TGCAGTGCTTACGAGTATGGCTACACCTTC